The 23 T cell receptor beta chains below come from one sample, sequenced in a study of tumor and adjacent non-tumor tissue in lung cancer. The template was RNA from unsorted bulk tissue. A modified ARM-PCR protocol with three rounds of nested PCR amplified TCRbeta. Using its own MiXCR run on the multiplex PCR reads, TCRdb lists one record per CDR3 protein. In the table there are fewer than 130,000 distinct CDR3 sequences, 84% of which are singletons. Sequenced: lung tumor tissue. These TCRs come from a man in his 70s with non-small cell lung cancer.

This rearrangement joins TRBV28 to TRBJ2-1; 8 nucleotides match TRBD2. Germline-derived CDR1 and CDR2 are MDHEN and SYDVKM. The junction had 6 bases not matched to a gene; V was cut back by 2 bases and J by 9 bases. CDR3 length equals 14 residues. The DNA for the CDR3 is TGTGCCAGCAGTTTACGCGGCGGGAGGAGTGAGCAGTTCTTC. This codes for CASSLRGGRSEQFF.

This sequence joins TRBV7-9 and TRBJ2-2, with 8 bases lining up with TRBD1. The germline V gene encodes CDR1 SEHNR and CDR2 FQNEAQ (reference sequence). The V and J ends lost 4 bases and 17 bases, in that order; junction bases with no gene match: 18. This CDR3 spans 15 amino acids. The CDR3 region is CASSWATGDIGVLFF. DNA for the CDR3: TGTGCCAGCAGCTGGGCGACAGGGGACATCGGGGTGCTCTTTTTT.

This clonotype was seen just once. Without the conserved terminal phenylalanine or tryptophan, this CDR3 likely stems from a read error. This chain uses TRBV6-5 with TRBJ1-2; D uncertain. The CDR3 loop spans 15 amino acids. Germline assignment: CDR1 MNHEY and CDR2 SVGAGI. The V end was cut by 0 bases, the J end by 1 base, with 9 bases between. The CDR3 loop reads CASSYSKHINYGYTL. The CDR3 DNA reads TGTGCCAGCAGTTACTCCAAACACATTAACTATGGCTACACCTTG.

Concerning this clonotype: At one end, the junction sequence differs from germline, possibly due to a read error. The chain links TRBV29-1 to TRBJ2-1; D is perhaps TRBD2 (5 bases). The germline gives CDR1 SQVTM, CDR2 ANQGSEA. This CDR3 comprises 12 residues. DNA for the CDR3: TGCACCGTTGTGATTAGCGTGAATGAGCAATTCTTC. It encodes CTVVISVNEQFF.

Comment on this clonotype: It is unclear where the CDR3 begins or ends on the DNA, so no DNA is shown, and the CDR3 is as TCRdb lists it. The rearrangement uses TRBV29-1 and TRBJ1-1; the table assigns TRBD1, which was not confirmed against the DNA. Germline V CDR1 and CDR2: SQVTM, ANQGSEA. The CDR3 is 14 amino acids in total, end residues counted. This CDR3 is CSVGQGATGTEAIF.

This clonotype has just one count. At one end the junction does not follow the germline gene, possibly because of a read error. The V call is TRBV9, the J call TRBJ2-7; 8 bases line up with TRBD1. The germline V gene has CDR1 SGDLS and CDR2 YYNGEE. CDR3 length equals 17 residues. CDR3 sequence (DNA): TGTGCCAGCAGCCCTATGCAGGGGGCAGGGAGGCCCTACGAGCAGTACTTT. This sequence encodes CASSPMQGAGRPYEQYF.

This clonotype was counted at least ten times. The genes are TRBV28 and TRBJ2-3; maybe TRBD2 (6 bases). This CDR3 comprises 14 residues. The V gene lost 2 bases and the J gene lost 5 bases, with 11 bases spanning the gap. Germline V gene lookup returns CDR1 MDHEN and CDR2 SYDVKM. The CDR3 nucleotides read TGTGCCAGCAGTTTAGGGGCAGCGGGAGATACGCAGTATTTT. This translates into CASSLGAAGDTQYF.

As regards this clonotype: Mismatch with germline at one junction end may stem from a read error. V is TRBV5-5 and J is TRBJ2-7, with D tentatively TRBD1 (6 bases). The CDR3 covers 15 residues. Per the germline V gene, CDR1 is SGHKS and CDR2 is YYEKEE (reference sequence). CDR3 sequence (DNA): TGTGCCAGCAGCTTGGGGCAGGGGCTTGGCTACGAGCAATACTTC. Its translation: CASSLGQGLGYEQYF.

This clonotype was recorded once. The germline gene is not matched at one end of the junction; a read error may be the cause. The chain couples TRBV4-1 to TRBJ1-2; TRBD1 might be the D (5 bases). The CDR3 runs 15 residues. CDR1 is MGHRA, CDR2 YSYEKL, per germline. CDR3 loop: CASSREGRVNYGYTF. The CDR3 nucleotides read TGTGCCAGCAGCCGAGAGGGCAGGGTTAACTATGGCTACACCTTC.

Remarks on this clonotype: Sequence at one end of the junction differs from germline and may be a read error. V is TRBV12-3 or TRBV12-4 and J is TRBJ1-6; 11 bases are shared with TRBD1. CDR3 length: 16 residues. The CDR3 protein is CPSTSGTGGYKSPLHF. The CDR3 DNA is TGTCCCAGCACCTCCGGGACAGGGGGATATAAATCACCCCTCCACTTT.

As to this clonotype: A much larger clone lies a single base off, so this may be a read error. This sequence joins TRBV30 and TRBJ2-1, with 8 bases aligning to TRBD1. The CDR3 sequence is 12 residues long. With V trimmed by 3 bases and J by 12 bases, 7 bases remained unmatched. Per germline, CDR1 GTSNPN and CDR2 SVGIG (reference sequence). The CDR3 nucleotides are TGTGCCTGGAGCACAGGGGGGCCGGGGCAGTTCTTC. Protein: CAWSTGGPGQFF.

This clonotype has just a few counts. A much larger clonotype is one base distant, so this may be a read error. V and J are TRBV28 and TRBJ2-2, with 8 bases that match TRBD2. CDR1 is MDHEN and CDR2 is SYDVKM in the germline V gene. There are 15 residues in the CDR3. The CDR3 sequence: CASSGGGEGSGEPFF. CDR3 nucleotide sequence: TGTGCCAGCAGCGGGGGGGGAGAGGGATCCGGGGAGCCGTTTTTT.

Concerning this clonotype itself: A read error may account for a junction end that differs from germline. CDR3 nucleotide sequence: TGTGCCAGCGGTGAGGGAAGGACGGCGGACCATGGCTACACTTTC. Translation gives CASGEGRTADHGYTF. The genes are TRBV10-2 and TRBJ1-2; D remains ambiguous. There are 15 residues in the CDR3. Germline CDR1 is WSHSY and CDR2 is SAAADI.

The V and J genes are TRBV4-1 and TRBJ2-5; TRBD1 is a possible D gene (5 bases). The J call may be faulty, since TRBJ2-1 better matches the DNA end. Germline CDR1 and CDR2: MGHRA and YSYEKL. The CDR3 is made up of 14 amino acids. The CDR3 DNA sequence: TGCGCCAGCAGCCTACAATGGGGCCAAGAAACCCAGTTCTTC. Protein: CASSLQWGQETQFF.

Of note for this clonotype: Compared with germline, one end of the junction differs, possibly owing to a read error. This sequence joins TRBV13 and TRBJ2-2; D could derive from TRBD1 or TRBD2 (6 bases each). This CDR3 spans 14 amino acids. Germline V CDR1 and CDR2: PRHDT, FYEKMQ (reference sequence). The CDR3 loop reads CASSLTGTTGGLFF. The CDR3 DNA is TGTGCCAGTAGTCTAACCGGGACAACCGGGGGGCTGTTTTTT.

As for this clonotype: Mismatch with germline at one junction end may stem from a read error. The chain joins TRBV12-3 or TRBV12-4 to TRBJ2-2; D is ambiguous. The CDR3 consists of 15 residues. The CDR3 nucleotides read TGTGCAAGCAGTCTCCAACATGGGAACGCCTGGGAGCTGTTTTTT. It encodes CASSLQHGNAWELFF.

V gene TRBV12-3 or TRBV12-4 combines with J gene TRBJ1-6, with TRBD1 identical over 9 bases. The CDR3 sequence is 15 residues long. As DNA, the CDR3 is TGTGCTAGTAGTTTTTTCGGACAGGGGAGTTCACCCCTCCACTTT. Protein product: CASSFFGQGSSPLHF.

In the case of this clonotype: Given a much more abundant clone one base away, this may be a read error. The chain couples TRBV7-9 to TRBJ1-4; D uncertain. Germline V CDR1 and CDR2: SEHNR, FQNEAQ (reference sequence). The CDR3 is 15 amino acids. The ends were cut back, 5 bases at V and 9 bases at J, with 19 bases in the middle. As DNA, the CDR3 is TGTGCCAGCAGCCTATCTAGCCCAGTGAGGAAAAAACTGTTTTTT. This sequence encodes CASSLSSPVRKKLFF.

Comments on this clonotype: The CDR3 end shows no conserved phenylalanine or tryptophan, and so a read error is likely. The rearrangement uses TRBV6-5 and TRBJ2-7; D not certain. The germline V gene has CDR1 MNHEY and CDR2 SVGAGI. This CDR3 spans 15 amino acids. The germline V and J ends were trimmed by 0 bases and 3 bases, with 12 bases remaining between them. The CDR3 DNA follows: TGTGCCAGCAGTTACTCCGAGCCAGACATCTACGAGCAGTACATT. Translation: CASSYSEPDIYEQYI.

This clonotype appeared once. The V and J genes are TRBV11-2 and TRBJ2-7, with a weak D call TRBD2 (5 bases). CDR1 SGHAT and CDR2 FQNNGV come from the germline V gene. V was pared by 5 bases and J by 10 bases, with 15 bases between. CDR3 length: 12 amino acids. The CDR3 reads CASSLYGPGQYF. CDR3 sequence (DNA): TGTGCCAGCAGCCTATATGGGCCGGGACAGTACTTC.

A note on this clonotype: Relative to the germline gene, one junction end is altered; a read error may explain this. This chain uses TRBV6-5 with TRBJ2-7, with TRBD2 identical over 7 bases. In germline, CDR1 is MNHEY, CDR2 SVGAGI. This CDR3 has 17 amino acids. CDR3 sequence reads: CASMRLAGVTSSYEHYF. The CDR3 coding sequence is TGTGCCAGCATGCGACTAGCCGGCGTGACAAGTTCCTACGAGCACTACTTC.

Points on this clonotype: This CDR3 fails to terminate in the conserved phenylalanine or tryptophan, so it likely reflects a read error. The chain has TRBV4-1 and TRBJ2-1; 7 bases agree with TRBD2. This CDR3 is 15 amino acids long. Trimming cost V 3 bases and J 7 bases; bases outside gene matches: 9. Per germline, CDR1 MGHRA and CDR2 YSYEKL. For the CDR3, the DNA is TGCGCCAGCAGCCACGGGGGGTTTATTGGTAATGAGCAGTTCGTC. Translation gives CASSHGGFIGNEQFV.

About this clonotype: The junction does not match germline at one end; this may be a read error. The chain recombines TRBV12-3 or TRBV12-4 with TRBJ1-1; 9 bases align to TRBD1. This CDR3 has 13 residues. The CDR3 sequence: CASSLDTGGASFF. CDR3 DNA sequence: TGTGCCAGTAGTTTAGATACAGGGGGCGCGTCTTTCTTT.